This T cell receptor (beta chain) was captured by sequencing in a study of T cells after yellow fever vaccination (dated by TCRdb to about 2019). Background on the whole study: The SMART-Seq v4 Ultra Low Input RNA kit was used to prepare libraries from fractions with low cell numbers. The cohort comprised two healthy male donors, one aged 18 to 29 and one aged 30 to 40 years. Blood was drawn at multiple timepoints before and after primary and secondary immunization, with bulk PBMC replicates and cell subsets isolated. To follow T-cell clones before and after primary and booster YFV17D yellow fever vaccination, bulk TCR alpha and beta repertoires were sequenced over time. The study at large found these results: Because the study included only a couple of donors, the extent to which the findings can be generalized is limited. Because abundant contaminating clonotypes from the bulk population could be contained in FACS-sorted repertoires, computational filtering was required. Most clones expanded after primary vaccination (approximately 96% of CD4 and 88% of CD8) were re-detected after the booster, suggesting that broad memory maintenance occurred. A small share of clonotypes was detected in both CD4 and CD8 compartments, with the overlap likely arising from convergent recombination. Compared with the primary T-cell response, the secondary T-cell response was faster but weaker, reaching its peak on day 5 rather than on day 15.

TCR cDNA was synthesized by 5'RACE template switching, through which a universal primer site and unique molecular identifiers were introduced. Priming for cDNA synthesis came from both the TCR alpha and TCR beta constant segments. Two PCR steps were used to amplify libraries, with sample barcodes and sequencing adapters being added in the second step. Sequencing of the libraries was done on either Illumina HiSeq 2500 (2x100 bp) or NovaSeq (2x150 bp). Turning to the authors' computational methods: Demultiplexing of reads and collapsing into UMI consensus sequences were performed with MIGEC, and V(D)J alignment was carried out with MiXCR. Using edgeR on replicate PBMC samples, clonotypes were called vaccine-responding if FDR was below 0.01 and the log2 fold change was above 5 up to day 15. CD4 or CD8 identity was assigned to each bulk clonotype according to whether the clonotype was present at higher abundance in the sequenced CD4 repertoire or the sequenced CD8 repertoire. TCRdb reprocessed the public reads (quality trimming at Q25 with fastp, clone calling with MiXCR) and kept in-frame beta chains. Here each entry gathers all rows of one CDR3 protein and keeps the most common genes and DNA. Clone size and V and J calls follow TCRdb, not the original study. The sample table contains under 250,000 distinct CDR3 sequences; only one count was recorded for less than 9% of them. The ten most abundant clones make up 0.85% of the sample.

This specimen's treatment or condition label, per the study, means: live attenuated yellow fever vaccine strain. A standard Ficoll-Paque protocol was used to isolate PBMCs from peripheral blood. Dynabeads CD4 and CD8 positive selection kits were used to isolate the CD4 and CD8 T-cell fractions. TriZol was used to extract RNA from bulk PBMCs, from CD4 and CD8 fractions, and from dextramer-positive and dextramer-negative fractions. Spanning cysteine to phenylalanine, the CDR3 consists of 11 amino acids. The only DNA kept is the CDR3, 33 bases in frame from the first base. Trimming at the junction amounts to 5 bases on V and 6 bases on J, and the germline ends lie 6 bases apart. Taken from the germline V gene (reference sequence), the CDR1 and CDR2 loops are LNHNV and YYDKDF. This clonotype was detected many times. Its antigen is still unknown. No base-level quality is on record; no much larger clone is a single base apart.

The chain was built from TRBV15 and TRBJ2-3; no D gene call is confident. This clonotype was obtained from a young man who received the YFV17D yellow fever vaccine. The specimen comprised CD4+ T cells sorted from PBMCs, sampled 15 days after the yellow fever booster vaccination. The nucleotide sequence is given as TGTGCCACCAGCGCGTGGGATACGCAGTATTTT. It is translated as CATSAWDTQYF.